These 8 T cell receptor beta chains were sequenced from one sample in a study of blood T cell repertoires in COVID-19. This table comes from immunoSEQ multiplex PCR, and its TCRdb copy is limited to in-frame clones, with some not included. The sample includes tens of thousands of clones, around 74% of them seen just once. Source material: peripheral blood. The receptors shown here come from a man aged 50 or older with COVID-19, enrolled during active disease.

The chain carries TRBV7-9 and TRBJ2-1; TRBD2 agrees at 7 bases. Trimming at V came to 5 bases and at J to 7 bases, leaving 14 bases not matched to a gene. Germline lookup yields CDR1 SEHNR and CDR2 FQNEAQ (reference sequence). This CDR3 region has 16 residues. CDR3 DNA: TGTGCCAGCAGCGGTGGAGCGGGATCAACTTGGAATGAGCAGTTCTTC. It yields the protein CASSGGAGSTWNEQFF.

By share, this clone counts as medium-sized (0.01 to 0.1%). The genes are TRBV4-2 and TRBJ1-1; 8 bases line up with TRBD1. The CDR3 is made up of 15 amino acids. The V and J ends lost 4 bases and 1 base, in that order; junction bases with no gene match: 5. The V gene's germline CDR1 is LGHNA and CDR2 YNFKEQ. The CDR3 protein is CASSRADRANTEAFF. CDR3 in DNA: TGTGCCAGCAGCCGAGCGGACAGGGCGAACACTGAAGCTTTCTTT.

In its sample, this clone was seen a few times. This rearrangement joins TRBV19 to TRBJ1-4; 8 bases line up with TRBD1. From germline, CDR1 is LNHDA and CDR2 SQIVND (reference sequence). V trimming: 6 bases; J trimming: 8 bases; junction bases outside the gene matches: 14. The CDR3 is 16 residues long. The CDR3 spells CASRDAGGAGQEKLFF. The CDR3 region has the DNA TGTGCCAGTAGAGACGCAGGGGGCGCGGGTCAAGAAAAACTGTTTTTT.

V is TRBV10-2 and J is TRBJ2-7, with 11 bases fitting TRBD2. Germline V gene sequence: CDR1 WSHSY, CDR2 SAAADI. The CDR3 is made up of 16 amino acids. V shed 11 bases and J 6 bases; nucleotides not matched to a gene: 18. CDR3 residues: CASGLAGGMTTGEQYF. The CDR3 DNA is TGCGCCTCTGGACTAGCGGGTGGAATGACTACGGGCGAGCAGTACTTC.

V is TRBV18 and J is TRBJ1-6; D possibly corresponds to TRBD1 (5 bases). Germline V gene lookup returns CDR1 KGHSH and CDR2 LQKENI. This CDR3 is built from 15 residues. Trimming stripped 2 bases from V and 5 bases from J, with 10 bases between. The CDR3 nucleotides read TGTGCCAGCTCACCAGAACGGGGGGATAATTCACCCCTCCACTTT. Translation: CASSPERGDNSPLHF.

The chain joins TRBV5-6 to TRBJ2-7; 14 nucleotides align to TRBD2. Germline CDR1 and CDR2: SGHDT and YYEEEE. The CDR3 has 14 amino acids. Trimming took 3 bases from V and 7 from J; bases not matched to a gene: 3. CDR3 sequence (DNA): TGTGCCAGCAGCTACGGACTAGCGGGAGGTGAGCAGTACTTC. Translated: CASSYGLAGGEQYF.

This clone was recorded only once. The CDR3 does not end in the conserved phenylalanine or tryptophan, so this is likely a read error. Because the CDR3's place on the DNA is in doubt, the DNA is left out and the CDR3 is given as listed by TCRdb. The CDR3 is CASSEGRRG. V is TRBV25-1 and J is TRBJ1-2; the table assigns TRBD1, which was not confirmed against the DNA. 9 amino acids form the CDR3, both terminal residues included. In germline, CDR1 is MGHDK, CDR2 SYGVNS.

Only a few counts were recorded for this clone. This chain uses TRBV19 with TRBJ2-7, with 7 bases identical to TRBD1. The junction had 12 bases not matched to a gene; V was cut back by 10 bases and J by 0 bases. The V gene's germline CDR1 is LNHDA and CDR2 SQIVND (reference sequence). The CDR3 contains 15 residues. The CDR3 region is CATLPADRDSYEQYF. The CDR3 DNA sequence: TGTGCCACTCTCCCGGCCGACAGGGACTCCTACGAGCAGTACTTC.